This is a list of T cell receptor beta chains from one sample in a study of control samples from healthy donors and cancer patients. TCRdb keeps only in-frame clones here, not all; method: immunoSEQ multiplex PCR. Seen here are 70,000 or so clones, roughly 82% observed once, and the top ten hold 2.5% to 3%. Sequencing used PBMCs. These TCRs come from a woman between 45 and 65 years old with lung cancer. Both conserved end residues are part of each CDR3. D genes are given only for firm matches. Some rows mark clone size as missing; the rest say once, few, many or name a class of expanded clone.

j_call d_call v_call clone_size cdr3_nt cdr3_aa
TRBJ2-1 . TRBV7-2 . TGTGCCAGCAGCTTAGTAGGTGCCAATGAGCAGTTCTTC CASSLVGANEQFF
TRBJ2-7 . TRBV7-8 . TGTGCCAGCAGCTTAAGGTTGGCGGGAGAGCAGTACTTC CASSLRLAGEQYF
TRBJ2-7 TRBD1 TRBV18 . TGTGCCAGCTCACCCGGGGACAGGAGCTACGAGCAGTACTTC CASSPGDRSYEQYF
TRBJ1-1 TRBD1 TRBV5-1 . TGCGCCAGCAGCTGGGGGACAGGGGGCGTCTCTGAAGCTTTCTTT CASSWGTGGVSEAFF
TRBJ2-5 . TRBV24-1 . TGTGCCACCAGTGTTGGTGGAGAAGAGACCCAGTACTTC CATSVGGEETQYF
TRBJ2-7 . TRBV7-2 . TGTGCCAGCAGCCCCCTAGTTGGCATTACCTACGAGCAGTACTTC CASSPLVGITYEQYF
TRBJ2-1 TRBD2 TRBV11-3 . TGTGCCAGCAGCGAACGGACTAGCGGGGGGGCCTTTGAGCAGTTCTTC CASSERTSGGAFEQFF
TRBJ1-5 . TRBV5-5 . TGTGCCAGCAGCTCCCTTCCGGGGGGGACGGTCGATCAGCCCCAGCATTTT CASSSLPGGTVDQPQHF
TRBJ1-1 . TRBV5-4 . TGTGCCAGCAGCTTCGGCGGGAACACTGAAGCTTTCTTT CASSFGGNTEAFF
TRBJ1-2 . TRBV12-3/TRBV12-4 . TGTGCCAGCAGTCAGGGTCCTTCGGAAACCTTC CASSQGPSETF
TRBJ1-1 . TRBV6-5 . TGTGCCAGCAGGGATTTTTTGGCTGAAGCTTTCTTT CASRDFLAEAFF
TRBJ1-6 TRBD1 TRBV7-9 few TGTGCCAGCAGCTTTACAGGGGACAATTCACCCCTCCACTTT CASSFTGDNSPLHF
TRBJ2-2 . TRBV7-8 . TGTGCCAGCAGCAGGGGCCCGAACACCGGGGAGCTGTTTTTT CASSRGPNTGELFF
TRBJ1-6 . TRBV7-8 once TGTGCCAGCAGCTTGACAGCAAATTCACCCCTCCACTTT CASSLTANSPLHF
TRBJ2-5 TRBD2 TRBV9 . TGTGCCAGCAGCGTAGGAGCGGGGGGGCCAGAGACCCAGTACTTC CASSVGAGGPETQYF
TRBJ2-2 TRBD1 TRBV19 medium-sized TGTGCCAGTGTACCGGGACAGGGAACCGGGGAGCTGTTTTTT CASVPGQGTGELFF
TRBJ1-3 . TRBV30 once TGTGCCTGGTGGGTGGGAAGCTCTGGAAACACCATATATTTT CAWWVGSSGNTIYF
TRBJ2-5 . TRBV4-2 . TGTGCCAGCAGCCAAGATTGGGAGACCCAGTACTTC CASSQDWETQYF
TRBJ1-1 . TRBV10-3 few TGTGCCATCAGTGAGTCCGTGGGCACTGAAGCTTTCTTT CAISESVGTEAFF
TRBJ2-7 TRBD2 TRBV19 . TGTGCCAGTAGTATTATGGCTAGCGGAAGCTCCTACGAGCAGTACTTC CASSIMASGSSYEQYF
TRBJ2-3 . TRBV5-1 . TGCGCCAGCAGCCCCCTCGTTGGCGGGGGCACAGATACGCAGTATTTT CASSPLVGGGTDTQYF
TRBJ1-6 TRBD1 TRBV2 . TGTGCCAGCAGTTTGACAGGGTGGGGATCACCCCTCCACTTT CASSLTGWGSPLHF
TRBJ2-7 . TRBV4-3 . TGCGCCAGCAGCCAAGACAGGGGCAGCTCCTACGAGCAGTACTTC CASSQDRGSSYEQYF
TRBJ2-1 TRBD1 TRBV5-1 . TGCGCCAGCCGGACAGGGATCAATGAGCAGTTCTTC CASRTGINEQFF
TRBJ1-2 . TRBV24-1 . TGTGCCACCAGTGATTTAAGGACCAACTATGGCTACACCTTC CATSDLRTNYGYTF
TRBJ2-6 TRBD1 TRBV7-8 . TGTGCCAGCAGCTCGGAGAGGGACAGTGCCCAAACCGTCCTGACTTTC CASSSERDSAQTVLTF
TRBJ2-1 . TRBV6-4 . TGTGCCAGCAGTGAAAGGGGGTGGAATGAGCAGTTCTTC CASSERGWNEQFF
TRBJ2-7 TRBD1 TRBV7-2 medium-sized TGTGCCAGCAGCTCCCTAGCCGGGACAGGGTCCTACGAGCAGTACTTC CASSSLAGTGSYEQYF
TRBJ1-2 . TRBV5-1 . TGCGCCAGCAGCTTGGAGGACGGGGGCGGCTACACCTTC CASSLEDGGGYTF
TRBJ2-5 . TRBV7-3 few TGTGCCAGCAGCTTCTTGGGAGGAAGAGAGACCCAGTACTTC CASSFLGGRETQYF
TRBJ2-5 . TRBV5-1 . TGCGCCAGCAGCTTGGAGGGCCAAAGGGAGACCCAGTACTTC CASSLEGQRETQYF
TRBJ1-2 TRBD1 TRBV24-1 . TGTGCCACCAGTGACCGACAGGGCGCGGTCTATGGCTACACCTTC CATSDRQGAVYGYTF
TRBJ1-1 . TRBV6-2/TRBV6-3 . TGTGCCAGCAGTTACCCCATGAACACTGAAGCTTTCTTT CASSYPMNTEAFF
TRBJ1-3 . TRBV9 once TGTGCCAGCAGCGTACTGGATGATTCCTCTGGAAACACCATATATTTT CASSVLDDSSGNTIYF
TRBJ1-1 . TRBV6-6 . TGTGCCAGCACCCCATGGGTAGAGACTGAAGCTTTCTTT CASTPWVETEAFF
TRBJ2-1 . TRBV28 . TGTGCCAGCAGTACCCAGGGGGGTCGGAATGAGCAGTTCTTC CASSTQGGRNEQFF
TRBJ1-2 . TRBV5-4 . TGTGCCAGCAGCATATCAAGAACAACCAATAACTATGGCTACACCTTC CASSISRTTNNYGYTF
TRBJ1-1 . TRBV20-1 few TGCAGTGCTAGTGATACTGAAGCTTTCTTT CSASDTEAFF
TRBJ2-6 . TRBV24-1 . TGTGCCACCAGTGACAGGGAGATTGGGGCCAACGTCCTGACTTTC CATSDREIGANVLTF
TRBJ1-1 TRBD1 TRBV5-1 . TGCGCCAGCAGCTCGGGGACAGGCACTGAAGCTTTCTTT CASSSGTGTEAFF